The next 31 T cell receptor beta chains were all read from a single sample in a study of T cell repertoires in cytomegalovirus infection. TCRdb called the reads again in MiXCR, with one record for every CDR3 protein. The table has about 230,000 distinct CDR3 sequences, approximately 7% seen once. Input material: PBMCs. The receptors were gathered from a human donor in good health (CMV status not recorded). Some clones in this sample may be carry-over from other donors' samples.

This chain uses TRBV2 with TRBJ2-3, with D maybe TRBD1 (5 bases). Trimming removed 5 bases from V and 0 bases from J, with 12 bases in between. Germline V gene data show CDR1 as SNHLY and CDR2 as FYNNEI. CDR3 length equals 15 residues. CDR3 coding DNA: TGTGCCAGCAGTCCTCGGACAACTAGCACAGATACGCAGTATTTT. Protein sequence: CASSPRTTSTDTQYF.

This clonotype was counted many times. This sequence joins TRBV12-3 or TRBV12-4 and TRBJ1-5; D ambiguous. Trimming took 3 bases from V and 4 from J, leaving 7 bases between them. There are 13 residues in the CDR3. DNA of the CDR3: TGTGCCAGCAGTTTTTTCGGGAATCAGCCCCAGCATTTT. Its protein product is CASSFFGNQPQHF.

This clonotype showed up just a few times. The rearrangement joins TRBV2 to TRBJ2-7, with D perhaps TRBD1 or TRBD2 (5 bases each). Germline CDR1 SNHLY, CDR2 FYNNEI. The CDR3 totals 15 residues. Trimming pared 5 bases from V and 6 bases from J, leaving 20 bases between. CDR3 in amino acids: CASSQDGTDGGEQYF. The CDR3 DNA is TGTGCCAGCAGTCAAGACGGGACGGATGGTGGCGAGCAGTACTTC.

This clonotype was detected a few times. J is TRBJ2-3 and V is TRBV23-1; either TRBD1 or TRBD2 may fit D (6 bases each). TRBV23-1 is known as an ORF, though its function is uncertain. V was shortened by 2 bases and J by 1 base, with 10 bases between the two germline ends. This CDR3 comprises 15 residues. For the CDR3, the DNA is TGCGCCAGCAGTCAACCGAGGGGGGGCACAGATACGCAGTATTTT. It is translated as CASSQPRGGTDTQYF.

In its sample, this clonotype was seen many times. V usage is TRBV29-1 and J usage is TRBJ2-6; D is uncertain. Trimming took 5 bases from V and 0 from J, leaving 11 bases between them. CDR3 length equals 15 residues. CDR1 and CDR2 from the germline V gene are SQVTM and ANQGSEA. The CDR3 sequence: CSVFSPGSGANVLTF. Here the CDR3 DNA reads TGCAGCGTTTTCAGTCCGGGCTCTGGGGCCAACGTCCTGACTTTC.

This clonotype has only a few counts. This sequence joins TRBV10-3 and TRBJ1-1; D is perhaps TRBD1 (6 bases). The CDR3 totals 14 residues. V lost 6 bases and J lost 1, with 12 bases in between. CDR1 is ENHRY, CDR2 SYGVKD, per germline. The CDR3 coding sequence is TGTGCCATCAGCTTGGGACAACCGAACACTGAAGCTTTCTTT. As protein: CAISLGQPNTEAFF.

This clonotype was detected many times. This chain joins TRBV4-2 and TRBJ1-1; 9 positions match TRBD1. CDR3 length: 16 residues. Germline V gene sequence: CDR1 LGHNA, CDR2 YNFKEQ. The V gene end was trimmed by 1 base and the J gene end by 0 bases; junction bases not matched to a gene: 3. The DNA for the CDR3 is TGTGCCAGCAGCCAAGCTAGGGACAGGGTGAACACTGAAGCTTTCTTT. This gives the protein CASSQARDRVNTEAFF.

This clonotype was recorded at least ten times. The gene calls are TRBV6-2 or TRBV6-3 and TRBJ1-3, with D possibly TRBD1 on 5 matching bases. The CDR3 length is 13 residues. From germline, CDR1 is MNHEY and CDR2 SVGEGT. Trimming stripped 6 bases from V and 4 bases from J, with 10 bases between. The CDR3 spells CASSRDGGNTIYF. The CDR3 nucleotides read TGTGCCAGCAGCCGGGACGGAGGAAACACCATATATTTT.

Worth noting for this clonotype: Possible read error: a much larger clone is one base away. The chain carries TRBV25-1 and TRBJ2-1, with no clear D. The V gene's germline CDR1 is MGHDK and CDR2 SYGVNS. The CDR3 extends over 13 amino acids. The CDR3 here is CASSEISGNEQIF. DNA of the CDR3: TGTGCCAGCAGTGAGATTAGTGGGAATGAGCAGATCTTC.

This clonotype was detected many times. The J gene is TRBJ1-1, the V gene TRBV20-1; the D gene is possibly TRBD1 (5 bases). The V and J ends lost 3 bases and 11 bases respectively, with 16 bases between them. Germline CDR1 and CDR2: DFQATT and SNEGSKA (reference sequence). This CDR3 has 12 amino acids. The CDR3: CSASPSDILAFF. In nucleotides, the CDR3 is TGCAGTGCTAGCCCGTCGGACATACTCGCTTTCTTT.

This clonotype was counted many times. The chain has TRBV7-2 and TRBJ1-2; D is undetermined. Per the germline V gene, CDR1 is SGHTA and CDR2 is FQGNSA. V lost 0 bases and J lost 4, with 6 bases in between. The CDR3 is 13 residues long. CDR3: CASSLARLYGYTF. The CDR3 nucleotides are TGTGCCAGCAGCTTAGCCCGGCTCTATGGCTACACCTTC.

Many counts were recorded for this clonotype. The chain uses TRBV12-5 and TRBJ1-2, with 9 bases fitting TRBD1. CDR3 length: 22 residues. V trimming: 0 bases; J trimming: 0 bases; junction bases outside the gene matches: 20. Per the germline V gene, CDR1 is LGHNT and CDR2 is FRNRAP. CDR3 DNA sequence: TGTGCTAGTGGTTTGGTACTGACAGGGGGAGTCCAGAGACCACCTCCTAACTATGGCTACACCTTC. Translated: CASGLVLTGGVQRPPPNYGYTF.

The sample holds many counts of this clonotype. The rearrangement joins TRBV2 to TRBJ2-3; D may be TRBD2 (5 bases). The CDR3 is 15 residues long. Germline V gene lookup returns CDR1 SNHLY and CDR2 FYNNEI. The ends were cut back, 7 bases at V and 2 bases at J, with 16 bases in the middle. The DNA of the CDR3 is TGTGCCAGCACCAGCGGATCGCGGACCACAGATACGCAGTATTTT. This gives the protein CASTSGSRTTDTQYF.

This clonotype has ten or more counts. The chain recombines TRBV29-1 with TRBJ2-5; TRBD1 aligns across 7 bases. After removal of 6 bases from V and 3 bases from J, the junction contained 4 bases not matched to a gene. The CDR3 sequence is 12 residues long. Germline V gene data show CDR1 as SQVTM and CDR2 as ANQGSEA. The CDR3 protein is CSVRTGEETQYF. CDR3 DNA sequence: TGCAGCGTAAGGACAGGAGAAGAGACCCAGTACTTC.

In its sample, this clonotype was seen many times. The chain employs TRBV7-9 and TRBJ2-1; 8 bases map to TRBD1. V lost 4 bases to trimming and J lost 5 bases; unmatched junction nucleotides: 4. The CDR3 is 14 residues long. Germline CDR1 is SEHNR and CDR2 is FQNEAQ (reference sequence). This CDR3 is CASSSLTGDNEQFF. DNA of the CDR3: TGTGCCAGCAGCTCCTTGACAGGGGACAATGAGCAGTTCTTC.

This clonotype was observed at least ten times. This chain connects TRBV7-8 to TRBJ2-2; D not certain. V was cut by 5 bases and J by 4 bases, with 5 bases left in between. There are 12 residues in the CDR3. Germline V gene lookup returns CDR1 SGHVS and CDR2 FQNEAQ. CDR3: CASSPGTGELFF. CDR3 sequence (DNA): TGTGCCAGCAGCCCAGGCACCGGGGAGCTGTTTTTT.

In this sample, this clonotype turned up many times. The junction and the germline gene differ at one end; a read error may be behind it. V and J are TRBV7-8 and TRBJ2-1; a weak D match, TRBD2 (6 bases). Germline CDR1 and CDR2: SGHVS and FQNEAQ. The CDR3 is made up of 11 amino acids. The CDR3 loop is CASSHGLSVVF. Written as DNA, the CDR3 is TGTGCCAGCAGCCATGGACTATCAGTTGTCTTC.

This clonotype was observed at least ten times. V is TRBV5-6 and J is TRBJ1-6; no clear D. The CDR3 covers 14 residues. Germline assignment: CDR1 SGHDT and CDR2 YYEEEE. Trimming stripped 2 bases from V and 7 bases from J, with 10 bases between. CDR3 protein: CASSFYSQNSPLHF. CDR3 DNA: TGTGCCAGCAGCTTCTACAGTCAGAATTCACCCCTCCACTTT.

The rearrangement links TRBV28 to TRBJ2-5; the D is unclear. Germline V CDR1 and CDR2: MDHEN, SYDVKM. With 6 bases removed from V and 4 bases from J, the gap between germline ends came to 12 bases. This CDR3 is 13 amino acids long. The CDR3, as DNA: TGTGCCAGCAGCTACAGTGTTGGAGAGACCCAGTACTTC. Protein sequence: CASSYSVGETQYF.

This clonotype was picked up many times. The chain couples TRBV27 to TRBJ2-7; TRBD1 matches 8 bases. The V and J ends lost 8 bases and 3 bases, in that order; junction bases with no gene match: 6. Germline loops: CDR1 MNHEY, CDR2 SMNVEV (reference sequence). The CDR3 is made up of 13 amino acids. CDR3 residues: CASRDRRYYEQYF. CDR3 DNA: TGTGCCAGCCGGGACAGGCGTTACTACGAGCAGTACTTC.

This clonotype has a count of ten or more. The genes are TRBV12-3 or TRBV12-4 and TRBJ1-1; 9 bases are shared with TRBD1. V shed 3 bases and J 0 bases; nucleotides not matched to a gene: 8. The CDR3 is 17 amino acids. Here the CDR3 reads CASSFRGQGILNTEAFF. The CDR3 region has the DNA TGTGCCAGCAGTTTCCGCGGACAGGGGATTTTGAACACTGAAGCTTTCTTT.

This clonotype was seen more than once but under ten times. The chain is built from TRBV5-1 and TRBJ2-7; 7 bases agree with TRBD1. The V and J ends lost 7 bases and 3 bases, in that order; junction bases with no gene match: 10. This CDR3 contains 14 residues. Per germline, CDR1 SGHRS and CDR2 YFSETQ. The DNA for the CDR3 is TGCGCCAGCGCCCGGGACAGCAGAGACTACGAGCAGTACTTC. Translating it yields CASARDSRDYEQYF.

This clonotype was detected many times. The V gene is TRBV10-3, the J gene TRBJ1-5, with 8 bases that match TRBD1. This CDR3 has 18 residues. The germline CDR1 and CDR2 sequences are ENHRY and SYGVKD. The ends lost 4 bases at V and 0 bases at J; junction bases unmatched: 11. The CDR3 region has the DNA TGTGCCATCAGTGGTGGACAGGGTTCAGCTGTTAGCAATCAGCCCCAGCATTTT. Protein: CAISGGQGSAVSNQPQHF.

This clonotype showed up many times. DNA for the CDR3: TGTGCCAGCAGCCCCATGGATCAGCCCAACTACGAGCAGTACTTC. Amino acid sequence: CASSPMDQPNYEQYF. This chain connects TRBV7-2 to TRBJ2-7; no clear D. Germline-derived CDR1 and CDR2 are SGHTA and FQGNSA. The V end lost 5 bases, the J end lost 3 bases, and 17 bases lay between the germline ends. The CDR3 totals 15 residues. The variable domain in full, completed from reference TRBV7-2 and TRBJ2-7, reads GAGVSQSPSNKVTEKGKDVELRCDPISGHTALYWYRQSLGQGLEFLIYFQGNSAPDKSGLPSDRFSAERTGGSVSTLTIQRTQQEDSAVYLCASSPMDQPNYEQYFGPGTRLTVT.

This clonotype has ten or more counts. The genes are TRBV7-9 and TRBJ1-4; 9 bases are a match to TRBD1. The CDR3 totals 15 residues. V gave up 3 bases and J gave up 4 bases; unmatched junction bases: 3. Germline lookup yields CDR1 SEHNR and CDR2 FQNEAQ (reference sequence). The chain's CDR3 is CASSFGQGSNEKLFF. The CDR3 bases are TGTGCCAGCAGCTTCGGACAGGGGAGTAATGAAAAACTGTTTTTT.

This clonotype showed up many times. The chain employs TRBV7-6 and TRBJ2-2; D unclear. The germline CDR1 and CDR2 sequences are SGHVS and FNYEAQ. The V and J ends lost 3 bases and 0 bases respectively, with 5 bases between them. CDR3 length: 14 residues. This chain's CDR3 is CASSFQTNTGELFF. The DNA of the CDR3 is TGTGCCAGCAGCTTCCAAACGAACACCGGGGAGCTGTTTTTT.

This clonotype was seen many times. The chain combines TRBV20-1 with TRBJ2-7, with TRBD1 matching over 7 bases. V trimming: 1 base; J trimming: 3 bases; junction bases outside the gene matches: 9. The CDR3 spans 15 residues. Per the germline V gene, CDR1 is DFQATT and CDR2 is SNEGSKA (reference sequence). Here the CDR3 DNA reads TGCAGTGCTAGAGTAGGGGGACAGACCGTCTACGAGCAGTACTTC. Translating it yields CSARVGGQTVYEQYF.

At least ten counts were recorded for this clonotype. V gene TRBV28 combines with J gene TRBJ1-2; 8 bases align to TRBD1. The CDR3 runs 18 residues. V dropped 7 bases and J dropped 3; count of bases not matched to a gene: 19. Germline CDR1 MDHEN, CDR2 SYDVKM. The CDR3 loop reads CASNPRSRGRNLDYGYTF. The DNA of the CDR3 is TGTGCCAGCAACCCTAGGTCCAGGGGGCGCAACCTAGACTATGGCTACACCTTC.

This clonotype was recorded at least ten times. The J gene is TRBJ2-7, the V gene TRBV12-5; 9 bases fit TRBD2. The CDR3 is 14 residues long. Germline loops: CDR1 LGHNT, CDR2 FRNRAP. The ends lost 3 bases at V and 7 bases at J; junction bases unmatched: 7. CDR3 in DNA: TGTGCTAGTGGTTTAGGACTAGCGAAGAGTGAGCAGTACTTC. Its translation: CASGLGLAKSEQYF. The entire variable domain, with the rest obtained from reference TRBV12-5 and TRBJ2-7, is as follows: DARVTQTPRHKVTEMGQEVTMRCQPILGHNTVFWYRQTMMQGLELLAYFRNRAPLDDSGMPKDRFSAEMPDATLATLKIQPSEPRDSAVYFCASGLGLAKSEQYFGPGTRLTVT.

This clonotype was counted a few times. The genes are TRBV11-2 and TRBJ2-1; D is undetermined. The CDR3 extends over 16 amino acids. Per the germline V gene, CDR1 is SGHAT and CDR2 is FQNNGV. Trimming shortened V by 1 base and J by 4 bases, and 14 bases separated the two germline ends. The CDR3 DNA sequence: TGTGCCAGCAGCTTAGTCACTACCGGCCCTTACAATGAGCAGTTCTTC. Translating it yields CASSLVTTGPYNEQFF.

This clonotype was counted at least ten times. The chain couples TRBV2 to TRBJ1-4; D is undetermined. There are 16 residues in the CDR3. The V gene's germline CDR1 is SNHLY and CDR2 FYNNEI. The V gene lost 8 bases and the J gene lost 5 bases, with 21 bases spanning the gap. This chain's CDR3 is CASGGSSRPQNEKLFF. For the CDR3, the DNA is TGTGCCAGCGGTGGAAGCTCCAGGCCGCAAAATGAAAAACTGTTTTTT.